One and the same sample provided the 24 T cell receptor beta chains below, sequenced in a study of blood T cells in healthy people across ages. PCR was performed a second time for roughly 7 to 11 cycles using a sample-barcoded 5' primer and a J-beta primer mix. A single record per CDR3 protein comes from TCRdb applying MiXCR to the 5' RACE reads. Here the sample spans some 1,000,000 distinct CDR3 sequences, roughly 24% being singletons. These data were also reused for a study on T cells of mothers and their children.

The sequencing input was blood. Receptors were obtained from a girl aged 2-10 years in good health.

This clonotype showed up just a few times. Here the CDR3 DNA reads TGTGCCAGCACACCGGGACAGGTCCACGAGCAGTACTTC. This translates into CASTPGQVHEQYF. The V gene is TRBV6-6, the J gene TRBJ2-5; 8 bases line up with TRBD1. The DNA end lines up better with TRBJ2-7; the J call may be wrong. Germline loops: CDR1 MNHNY, CDR2 SVGAGI (reference sequence). The CDR3 extends over 13 amino acids.

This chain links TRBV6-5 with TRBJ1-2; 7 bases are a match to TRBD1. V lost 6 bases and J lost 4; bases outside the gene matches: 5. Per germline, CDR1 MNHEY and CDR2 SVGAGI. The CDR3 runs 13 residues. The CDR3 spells CASRPQGRYGYTF. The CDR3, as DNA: TGTGCCAGCAGGCCACAGGGGCGCTATGGCTACACCTTC.

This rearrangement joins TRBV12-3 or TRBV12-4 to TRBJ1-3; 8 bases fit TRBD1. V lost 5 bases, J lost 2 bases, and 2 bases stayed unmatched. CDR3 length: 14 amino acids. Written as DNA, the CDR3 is TGTGCCAGCAGTGCGGGACAGGCTGGAAACACCATATATTTT. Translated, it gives CASSAGQAGNTIYF.

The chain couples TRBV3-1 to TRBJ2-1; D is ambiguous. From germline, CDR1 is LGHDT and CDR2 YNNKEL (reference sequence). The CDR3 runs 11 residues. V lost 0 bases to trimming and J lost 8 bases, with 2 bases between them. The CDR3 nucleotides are TGTGCCAGCAGCCAAGAACATGAGCAGTTCTTC. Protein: CASSQEHEQFF.

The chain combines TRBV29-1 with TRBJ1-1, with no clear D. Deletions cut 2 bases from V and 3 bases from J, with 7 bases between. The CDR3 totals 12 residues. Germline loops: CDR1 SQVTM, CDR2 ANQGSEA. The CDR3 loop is CSVERPDTEAFF. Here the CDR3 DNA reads TGCAGCGTTGAACGGCCGGACACTGAAGCTTTCTTT.

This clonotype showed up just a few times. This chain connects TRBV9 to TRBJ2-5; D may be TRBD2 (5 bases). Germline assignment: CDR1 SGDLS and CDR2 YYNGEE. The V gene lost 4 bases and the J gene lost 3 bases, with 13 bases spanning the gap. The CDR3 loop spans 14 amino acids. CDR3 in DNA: TGTGCCAGCAGCCGGGGTTCGAAGGAAGAGACCCAGTACTTC. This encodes CASSRGSKEETQYF. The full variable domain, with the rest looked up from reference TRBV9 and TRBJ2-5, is DSGVTQTPKHLITATGQRVTLRCSPRSGDLSVYWYQQSLDQGLQFLIQYYNGEERAKGNILERFSAQQFPDLHSELNLSSLELGDSALYFCASSRGSKEETQYFGPGTRLLVL.

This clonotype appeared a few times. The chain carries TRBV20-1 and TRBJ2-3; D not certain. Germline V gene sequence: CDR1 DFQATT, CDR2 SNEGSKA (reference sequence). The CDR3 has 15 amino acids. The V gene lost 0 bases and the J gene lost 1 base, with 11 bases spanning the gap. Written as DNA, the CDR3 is TGCAGTGCTAGAGACTACTTAACGGGCACAGATACGCAGTATTTT. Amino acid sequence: CSARDYLTGTDTQYF.

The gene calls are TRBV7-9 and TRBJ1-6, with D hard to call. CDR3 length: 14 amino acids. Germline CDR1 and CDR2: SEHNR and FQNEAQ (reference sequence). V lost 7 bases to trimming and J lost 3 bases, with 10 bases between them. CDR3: CASNFQDYNSPLHF. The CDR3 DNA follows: TGTGCCAGCAACTTTCAGGACTATAATTCACCCCTCCACTTT. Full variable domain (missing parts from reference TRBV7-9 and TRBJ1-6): DTGVSQNPRHKITKRGQNVTFRCDPISEHNRLYWYRQTLGQGPEFLTYFQNEAQLEKSRLLSDRFSAERPKGSFSTLEIQRTEQGDSAMYLCASNFQDYNSPLHFGNGTRLTVT.

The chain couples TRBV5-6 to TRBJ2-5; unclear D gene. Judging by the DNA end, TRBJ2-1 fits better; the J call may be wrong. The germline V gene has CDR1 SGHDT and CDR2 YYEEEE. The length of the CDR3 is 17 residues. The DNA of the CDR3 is TGTGCCAGCAGCTTTGCAGTACGGGTGATCCCCTACAATGAGCAGTTCTTC. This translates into CASSFAVRVIPYNEQFF.

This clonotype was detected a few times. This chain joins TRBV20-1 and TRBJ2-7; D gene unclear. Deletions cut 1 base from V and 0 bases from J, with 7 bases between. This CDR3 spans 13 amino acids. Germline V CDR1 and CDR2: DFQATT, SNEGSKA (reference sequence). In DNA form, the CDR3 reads TGCAGTGCTAGAGTGGCACACTCCTACGAGCAGTACTTC. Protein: CSARVAHSYEQYF.

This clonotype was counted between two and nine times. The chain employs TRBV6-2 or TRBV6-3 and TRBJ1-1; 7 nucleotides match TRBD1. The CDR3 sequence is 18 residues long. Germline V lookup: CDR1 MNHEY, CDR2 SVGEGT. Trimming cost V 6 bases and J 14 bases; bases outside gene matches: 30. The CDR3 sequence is CASRKRYRQGSSPGIRFF. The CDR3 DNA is TGTGCCAGCAGGAAAAGATATCGACAGGGAAGTTCTCCCGGGATAAGGTTCTTT.

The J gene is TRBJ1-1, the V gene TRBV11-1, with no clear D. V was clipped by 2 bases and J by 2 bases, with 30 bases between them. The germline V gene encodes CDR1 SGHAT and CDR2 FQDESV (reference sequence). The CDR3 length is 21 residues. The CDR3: CASSLPGKRGRDQVGNTEAFF. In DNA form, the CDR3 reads TGTGCCAGCAGCTTACCGGGTAAACGGGGTCGAGATCAAGTGGGAAACACTGAAGCTTTCTTT.

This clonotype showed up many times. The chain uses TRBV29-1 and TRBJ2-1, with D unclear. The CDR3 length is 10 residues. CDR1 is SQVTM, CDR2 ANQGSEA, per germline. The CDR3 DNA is TGCAGTGCTAGCTACAATGAGCAGTTCTTC. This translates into CSASYNEQFF.

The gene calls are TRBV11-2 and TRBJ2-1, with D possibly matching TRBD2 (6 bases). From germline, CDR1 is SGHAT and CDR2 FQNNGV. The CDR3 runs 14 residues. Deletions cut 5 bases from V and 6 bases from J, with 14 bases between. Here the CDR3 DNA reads TGTGCCAGCAGCCCCGGGACTTTCGGCAATGAGCAGTTCTTC. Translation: CASSPGTFGNEQFF.

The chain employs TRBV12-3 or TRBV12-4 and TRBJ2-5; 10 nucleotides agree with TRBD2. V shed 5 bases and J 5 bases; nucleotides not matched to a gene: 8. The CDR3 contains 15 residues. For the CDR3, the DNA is TGTGCCAGCAGTCCCCCTAGCGGGAGCGGGGAGACCCAGTACTTC. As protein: CASSPPSGSGETQYF.

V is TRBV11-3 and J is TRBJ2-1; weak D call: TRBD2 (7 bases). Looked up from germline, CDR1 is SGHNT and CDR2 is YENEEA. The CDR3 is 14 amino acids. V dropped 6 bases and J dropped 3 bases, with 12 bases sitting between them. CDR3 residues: CASRGGDIYNEQFF. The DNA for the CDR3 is TGTGCCAGCAGGGGGGGGGACATCTACAATGAGCAGTTCTTC.

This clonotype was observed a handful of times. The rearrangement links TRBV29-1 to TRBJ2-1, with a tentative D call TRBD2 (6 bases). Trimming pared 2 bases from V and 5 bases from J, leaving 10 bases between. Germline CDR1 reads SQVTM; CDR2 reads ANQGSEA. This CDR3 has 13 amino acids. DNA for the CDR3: TGCAGCGTTGAACGGCTAGCGAACAATGAGCAGTTCTTC. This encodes CSVERLANNEQFF.

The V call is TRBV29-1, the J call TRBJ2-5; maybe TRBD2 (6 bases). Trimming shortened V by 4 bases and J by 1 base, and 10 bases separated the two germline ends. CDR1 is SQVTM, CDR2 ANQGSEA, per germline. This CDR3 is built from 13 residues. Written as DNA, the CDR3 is TGCAGCGTTGGGCCGGGAGTCCAAGAGACCCAGTACTTC. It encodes CSVGPGVQETQYF.

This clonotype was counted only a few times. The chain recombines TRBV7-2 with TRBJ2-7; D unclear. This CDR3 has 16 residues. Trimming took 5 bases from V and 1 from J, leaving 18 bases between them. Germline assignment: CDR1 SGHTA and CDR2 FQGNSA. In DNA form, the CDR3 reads TGTGCCAGCAGCCTAGACCCAAGCAGGCCTTCCTACGAGCAGTACTTC. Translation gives CASSLDPSRPSYEQYF.

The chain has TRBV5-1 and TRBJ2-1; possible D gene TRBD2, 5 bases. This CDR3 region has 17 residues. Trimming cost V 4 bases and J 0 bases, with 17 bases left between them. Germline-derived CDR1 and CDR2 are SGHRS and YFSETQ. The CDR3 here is CASSPRRLTSSYNEQFF. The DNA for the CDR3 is TGCGCCAGCAGCCCCCGACGGTTAACTAGCTCCTACAATGAGCAGTTCTTC.

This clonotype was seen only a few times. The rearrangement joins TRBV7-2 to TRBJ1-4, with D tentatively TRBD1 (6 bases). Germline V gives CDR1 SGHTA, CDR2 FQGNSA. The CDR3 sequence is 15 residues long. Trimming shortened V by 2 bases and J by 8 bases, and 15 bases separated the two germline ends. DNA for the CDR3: TGTGCCAGCAGCTTACTCGGGGGCCAGTGGGAAAAACTGTTTTTT. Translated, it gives CASSLLGGQWEKLFF.

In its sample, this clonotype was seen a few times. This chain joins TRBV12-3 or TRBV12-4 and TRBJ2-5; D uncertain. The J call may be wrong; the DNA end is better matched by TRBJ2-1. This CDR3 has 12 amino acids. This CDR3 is CASRPGPTEQFF. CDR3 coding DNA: TGTGCCAGCAGGCCCGGGCCTACAGAGCAGTTCTTC.

CDR3 sequence: CASSLVRGKAKNIQYF. The CDR3 DNA reads as TGTGCCAGCAGCTTAGTTCGGGGGAAGGCCAAAAACATTCAGTACTTC. The chain joins TRBV11-1 to TRBJ2-4; the D gene is possibly TRBD2 (6 bases). The V end was cut by 1 base, the J end by 1 base, with 11 bases between. CDR3 size: 16 residues. The germline CDR1 and CDR2 sequences are SGHAT and FQDESV (reference sequence).

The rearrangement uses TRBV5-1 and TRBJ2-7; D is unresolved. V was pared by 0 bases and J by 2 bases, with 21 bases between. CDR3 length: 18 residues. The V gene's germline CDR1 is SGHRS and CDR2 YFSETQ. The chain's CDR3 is CASSLALWQDEKPYEQYF. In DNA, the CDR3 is TGCGCCAGCAGCTTGGCTTTATGGCAAGACGAAAAGCCCTACGAGCAGTACTTC.